This T cell receptor (beta chain) came from a study of CD8 T cells in Susac syndrome. RNA was extracted with the RNeasy kit, and a quantity of roughly 0.45 to 1 ug was reverse transcribed using random hexamers. Amplification of TCR beta CDR3 by immunoSEQ multiplex PCR spanned 54 Vbeta and 13 Jbeta. TCRdb reprocessed the immunoSEQ multiplex PCR reads with MiXCR, giving one entry per CDR3 protein. The sample contains approximately 200,000 distinct CDR3 sequences, roughly 90% of which appear only once. Sequencing of TCR beta was undertaken in CD8+ and CD4+ T cells derived from blood. The CDR3 has 15 amino acids. CDR1 MGHRA and CDR2 YSYEKL come from the germline V gene. The V end was cut by 4 bases, the J end by 6 bases, with 18 bases between.

This chain uses TRBV4-1 with TRBJ1-2; D perhaps matches TRBD1 (5 bases). Specimen: CD8+ T cells from PBMCs. The source is a human donor with multiple sclerosis. This chain's CDR3 is CASSPPGRQRDGYTF. CDR3 nucleotide sequence: TGCGCCAGCAGCCCTCCGGGCCGACAGAGGGATGGCTACACCTTC.